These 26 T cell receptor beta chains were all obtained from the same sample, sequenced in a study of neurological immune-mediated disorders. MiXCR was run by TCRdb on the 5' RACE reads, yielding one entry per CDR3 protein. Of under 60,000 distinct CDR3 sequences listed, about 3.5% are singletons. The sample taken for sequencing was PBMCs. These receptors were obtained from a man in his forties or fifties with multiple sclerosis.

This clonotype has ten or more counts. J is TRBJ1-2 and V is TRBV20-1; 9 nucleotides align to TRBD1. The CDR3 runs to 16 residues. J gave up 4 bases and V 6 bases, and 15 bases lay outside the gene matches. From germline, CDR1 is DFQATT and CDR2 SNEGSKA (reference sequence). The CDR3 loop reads CSAPGRDRDAFYGYTF. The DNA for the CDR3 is TGCAGTGCCCCCGGCCGGGACAGGGACGCCTTCTATGGCTACACCTTC.

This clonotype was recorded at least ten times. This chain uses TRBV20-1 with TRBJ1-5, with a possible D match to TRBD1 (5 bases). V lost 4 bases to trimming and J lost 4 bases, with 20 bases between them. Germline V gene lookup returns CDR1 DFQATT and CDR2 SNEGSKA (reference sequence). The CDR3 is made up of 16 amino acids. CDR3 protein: CSATNRRREINQPQHF. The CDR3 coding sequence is TGCAGTGCTACCAATCGGCGCAGGGAGATAAATCAGCCCCAGCATTTT.

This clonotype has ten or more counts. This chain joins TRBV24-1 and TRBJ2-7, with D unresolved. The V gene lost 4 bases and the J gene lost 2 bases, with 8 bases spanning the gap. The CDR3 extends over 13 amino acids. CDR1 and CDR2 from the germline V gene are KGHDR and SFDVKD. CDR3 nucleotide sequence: TGTGCCACCAGTGACCGAGCCACCTACGAGCAGTACTTC. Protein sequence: CATSDRATYEQYF.

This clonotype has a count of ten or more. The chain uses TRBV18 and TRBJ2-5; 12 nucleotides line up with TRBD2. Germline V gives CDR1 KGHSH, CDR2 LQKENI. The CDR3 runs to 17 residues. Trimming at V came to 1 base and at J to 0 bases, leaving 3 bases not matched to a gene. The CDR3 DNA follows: TGTGCCAGCTCACCACGGACTAGCGGGGTCTACCAAGAGACCCAGTACTTC. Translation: CASSPRTSGVYQETQYF.

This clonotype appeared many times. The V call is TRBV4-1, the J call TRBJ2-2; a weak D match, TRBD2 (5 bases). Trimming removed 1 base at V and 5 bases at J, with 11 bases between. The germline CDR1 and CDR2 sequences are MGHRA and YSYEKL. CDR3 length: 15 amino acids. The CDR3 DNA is TGCGCCAGCAGCCAAGTCATGAGGGAAACCGGGGAGCTGTTTTTT. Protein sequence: CASSQVMRETGELFF.

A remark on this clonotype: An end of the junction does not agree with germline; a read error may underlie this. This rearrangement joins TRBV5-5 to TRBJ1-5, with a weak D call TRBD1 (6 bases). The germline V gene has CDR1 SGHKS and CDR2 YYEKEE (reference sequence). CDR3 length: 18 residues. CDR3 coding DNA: TGTGCCAGCAGCCTCCAATGGGTTAGGGGGGGTGGCAATCAGCCCCAGAATTTT. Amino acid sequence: CASSLQWVRGGGNQPQNF.

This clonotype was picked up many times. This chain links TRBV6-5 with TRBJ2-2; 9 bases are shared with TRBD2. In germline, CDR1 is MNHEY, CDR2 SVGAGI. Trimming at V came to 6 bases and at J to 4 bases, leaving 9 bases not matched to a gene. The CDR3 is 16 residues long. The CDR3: CASSKEAGGGTGELFF. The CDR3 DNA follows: TGTGCCAGCAGCAAGGAAGCGGGGGGAGGCACCGGGGAGCTGTTTTTT.

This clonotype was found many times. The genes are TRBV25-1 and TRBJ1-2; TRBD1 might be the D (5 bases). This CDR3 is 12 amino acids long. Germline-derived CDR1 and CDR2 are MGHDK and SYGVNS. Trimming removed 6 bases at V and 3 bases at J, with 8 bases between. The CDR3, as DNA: TGTGCCAGCAGGCGGGGGTACTATGGCTACACCTTC. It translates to CASRRGYYGYTF.

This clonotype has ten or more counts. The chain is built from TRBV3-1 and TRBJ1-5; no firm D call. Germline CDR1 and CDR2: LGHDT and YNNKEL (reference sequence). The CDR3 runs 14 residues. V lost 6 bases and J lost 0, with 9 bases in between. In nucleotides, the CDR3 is TGTGCCAGCAGTTTACGCGGTAGCAATCAGCCCCAGCATTTT. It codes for CASSLRGSNQPQHF.

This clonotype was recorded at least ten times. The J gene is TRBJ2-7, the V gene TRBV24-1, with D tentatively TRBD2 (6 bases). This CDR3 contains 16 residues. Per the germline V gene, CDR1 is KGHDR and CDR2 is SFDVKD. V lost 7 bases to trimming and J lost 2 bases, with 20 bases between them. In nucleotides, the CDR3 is TGTGCCACCAGCACAACACCGGGACGGGAGACCTACGAGCAGTACTTC. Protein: CATSTTPGRETYEQYF.

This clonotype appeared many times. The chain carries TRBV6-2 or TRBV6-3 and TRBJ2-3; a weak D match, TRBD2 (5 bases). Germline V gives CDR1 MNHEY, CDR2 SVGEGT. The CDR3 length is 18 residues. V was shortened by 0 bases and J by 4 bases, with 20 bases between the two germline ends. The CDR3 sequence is CASSYSLRTGRIPDTQYF. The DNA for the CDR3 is TGTGCCAGCAGTTACTCGCTCCGGACTGGGCGGATCCCAGATACGCAGTATTTT.

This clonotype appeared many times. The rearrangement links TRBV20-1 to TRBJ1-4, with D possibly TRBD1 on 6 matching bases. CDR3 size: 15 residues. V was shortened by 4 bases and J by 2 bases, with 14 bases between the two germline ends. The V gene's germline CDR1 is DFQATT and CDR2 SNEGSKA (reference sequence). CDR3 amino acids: CSANMYRATNEKLFF. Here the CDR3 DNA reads TGCAGTGCTAACATGTACAGGGCTACTAATGAAAAACTGTTTTTT.

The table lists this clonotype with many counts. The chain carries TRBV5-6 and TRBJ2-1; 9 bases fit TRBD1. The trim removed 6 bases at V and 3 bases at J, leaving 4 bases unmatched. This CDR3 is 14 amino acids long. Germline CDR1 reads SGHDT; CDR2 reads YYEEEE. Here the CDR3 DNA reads TGTGCCAGCATGTGGACAGGGGACTACAATGAGCAGTTCTTC. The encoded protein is CASMWTGDYNEQFF.

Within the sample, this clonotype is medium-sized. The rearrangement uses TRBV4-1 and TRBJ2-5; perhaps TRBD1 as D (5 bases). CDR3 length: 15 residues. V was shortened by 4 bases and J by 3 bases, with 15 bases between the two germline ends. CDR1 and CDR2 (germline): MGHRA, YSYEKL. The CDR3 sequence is CASSPRIIGEETQYF. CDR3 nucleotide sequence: TGCGCCAGCAGCCCCCGAATCATAGGGGAAGAGACCCAGTACTTC.

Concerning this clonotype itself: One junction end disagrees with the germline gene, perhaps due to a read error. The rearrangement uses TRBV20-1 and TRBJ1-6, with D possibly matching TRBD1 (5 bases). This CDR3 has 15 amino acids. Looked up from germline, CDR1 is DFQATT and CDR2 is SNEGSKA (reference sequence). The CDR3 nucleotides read TGCAGTGCTAGCTCGCAGGGTGGGGGTAATTCACCCCTCAACTTT. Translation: CSASSQGGGNSPLNF.

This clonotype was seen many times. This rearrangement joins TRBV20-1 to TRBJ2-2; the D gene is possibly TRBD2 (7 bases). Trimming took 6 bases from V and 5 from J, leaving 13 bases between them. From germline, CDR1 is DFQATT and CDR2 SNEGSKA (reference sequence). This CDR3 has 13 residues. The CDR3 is CSAGGPGTGELFF. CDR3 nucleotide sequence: TGCAGTGCCGGGGGGCCGGGGACCGGGGAGCTGTTTTTT.

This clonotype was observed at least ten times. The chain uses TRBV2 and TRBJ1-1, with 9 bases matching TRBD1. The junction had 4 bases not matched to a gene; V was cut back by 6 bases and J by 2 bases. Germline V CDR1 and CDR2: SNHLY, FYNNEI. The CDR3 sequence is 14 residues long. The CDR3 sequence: CASRADRGNTEAFF. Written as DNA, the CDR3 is TGTGCCAGCAGGGCGGACAGGGGAAACACTGAAGCTTTCTTT.

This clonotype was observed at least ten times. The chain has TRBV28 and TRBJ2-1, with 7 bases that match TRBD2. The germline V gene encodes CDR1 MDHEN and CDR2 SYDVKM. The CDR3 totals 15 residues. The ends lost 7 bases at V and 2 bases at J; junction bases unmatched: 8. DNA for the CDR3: TGTGCCAGCACCTCTGGCGGGGGACCCTACAATGAGCAGTTCTTC. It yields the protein CASTSGGGPYNEQFF.

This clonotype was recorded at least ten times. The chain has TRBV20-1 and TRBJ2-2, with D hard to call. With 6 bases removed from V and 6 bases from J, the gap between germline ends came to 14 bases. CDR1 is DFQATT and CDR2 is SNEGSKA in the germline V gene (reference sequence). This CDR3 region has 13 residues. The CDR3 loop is CSAHPGGAGELFF. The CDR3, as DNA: TGCAGTGCCCATCCGGGCGGAGCCGGGGAGCTGTTTTTT.

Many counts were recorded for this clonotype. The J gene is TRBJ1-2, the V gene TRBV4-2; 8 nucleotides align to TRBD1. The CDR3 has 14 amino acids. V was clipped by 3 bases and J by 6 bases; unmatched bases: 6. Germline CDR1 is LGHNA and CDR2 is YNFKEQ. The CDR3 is CASSQRPGQDGYTF. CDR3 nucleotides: TGTGCCAGCAGCCAGAGACCGGGACAGGATGGCTACACCTTC.

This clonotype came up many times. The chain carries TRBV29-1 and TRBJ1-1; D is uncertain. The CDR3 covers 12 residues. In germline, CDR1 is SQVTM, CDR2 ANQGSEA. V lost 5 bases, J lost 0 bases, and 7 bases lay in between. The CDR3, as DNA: TGCAGCGTTTCCAGTCTGAACACTGAAGCTTTCTTT. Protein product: CSVSSLNTEAFF.

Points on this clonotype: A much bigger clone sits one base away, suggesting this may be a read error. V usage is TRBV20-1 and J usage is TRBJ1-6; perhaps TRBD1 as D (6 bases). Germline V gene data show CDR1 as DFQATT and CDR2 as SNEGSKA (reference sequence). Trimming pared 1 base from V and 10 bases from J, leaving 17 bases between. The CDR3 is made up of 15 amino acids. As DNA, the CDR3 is TGCAGTGCTAGAGTACCGGGAAAGGGGGGCTCACCCCTCCACTTT. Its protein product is CSARVPGKGGSPLHF.

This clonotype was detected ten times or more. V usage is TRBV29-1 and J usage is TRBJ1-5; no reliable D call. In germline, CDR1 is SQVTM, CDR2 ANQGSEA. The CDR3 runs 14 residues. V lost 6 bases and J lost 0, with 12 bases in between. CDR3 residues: CSVSGQSSNQPQHF. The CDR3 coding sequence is TGCAGCGTCTCCGGCCAGTCTAGCAATCAGCCCCAGCATTTT.

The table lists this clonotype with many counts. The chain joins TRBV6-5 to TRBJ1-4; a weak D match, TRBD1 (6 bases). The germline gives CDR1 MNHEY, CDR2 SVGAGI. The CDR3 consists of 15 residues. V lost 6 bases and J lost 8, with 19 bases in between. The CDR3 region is CASSFLGGVGEKLFF. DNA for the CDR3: TGTGCCAGCAGCTTCCTAGGGGGAGTAGGGGAAAAACTGTTTTTT.

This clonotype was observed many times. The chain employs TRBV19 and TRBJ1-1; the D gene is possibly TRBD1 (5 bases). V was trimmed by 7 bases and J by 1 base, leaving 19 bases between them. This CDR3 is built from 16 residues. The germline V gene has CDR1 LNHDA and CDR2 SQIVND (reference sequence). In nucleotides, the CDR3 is TGTGCCAGTACCCCAAGCCTTGGGGGAGCGAACACTGAAGCTTTCTTT. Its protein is CASTPSLGGANTEAFF.

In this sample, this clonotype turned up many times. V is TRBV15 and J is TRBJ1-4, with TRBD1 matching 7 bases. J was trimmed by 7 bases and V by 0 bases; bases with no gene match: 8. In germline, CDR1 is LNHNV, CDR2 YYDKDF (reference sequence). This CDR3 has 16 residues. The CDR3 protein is CATSRDIGGEGEKLFF. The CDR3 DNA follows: TGTGCCACCAGCAGAGATATAGGGGGCGAAGGTGAAAAACTGTTTTTT.